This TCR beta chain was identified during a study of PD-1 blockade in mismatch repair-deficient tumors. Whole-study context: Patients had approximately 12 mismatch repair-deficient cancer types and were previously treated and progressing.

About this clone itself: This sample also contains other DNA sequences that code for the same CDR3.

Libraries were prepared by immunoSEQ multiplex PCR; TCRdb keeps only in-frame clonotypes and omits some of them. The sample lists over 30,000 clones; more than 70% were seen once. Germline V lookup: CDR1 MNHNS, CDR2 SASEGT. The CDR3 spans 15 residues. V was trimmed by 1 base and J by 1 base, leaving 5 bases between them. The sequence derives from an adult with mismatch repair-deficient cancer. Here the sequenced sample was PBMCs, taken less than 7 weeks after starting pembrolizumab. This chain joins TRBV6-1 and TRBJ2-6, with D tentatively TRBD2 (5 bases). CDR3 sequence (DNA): TGTGCCAGCAGTGAAGGAGGGTCTGGGGCCAACGTCCTGACTTTC. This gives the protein CASSEGGSGANVLTF.